This T cell receptor (beta chain) was sequenced in a study of blood T cell repertoires in COVID-19. Looking at the study overall: COVID-19 samples, acute and convalescent, were from the United States, Italy and Spain.

Clinical history as reported by participants underpinned cohort assignment. In Cohort 3, a recovered donor had either two negative PCRs, clearance, or symptom resolution. Generated by immunoSEQ multiplex PCR, the TCRdb table keeps only in-frame clones and is missing some. The sample lists roughly 200,000 clones; 88% were seen once. V trimming: 2 bases; J trimming: 1 base; junction bases outside the gene matches: 12. The CDR3 is 19 amino acids. The germline CDR1 and CDR2 sequences are LNHDA and SQIVND (reference sequence). This sequence was found in a woman aged 30 to 39 who had recovered from COVID-19. J is TRBJ1-4 and V is TRBV19; TRBD1 agrees at 8 bases. Material: PBMCs or T cells enriched from blood (not recorded which). The CDR3 region has the DNA TGTGCCAGTAGTATATCGTACAGGGGGGCGATTGAAACTAATGAAAAACTGTTTTTT. Its translation: CASSISYRGAIETNEKLFF.